This T cell receptor beta chain emerged from a study of blood T cell repertoires in COVID-19 (dated by TCRdb to the early 2020s). Regarding the complete study: Collaborator samples came from the United States, Italy and Spain and covered acute and convalescent phases of COVID-19. Deeply sampled blood TCRbeta repertoires from subjects exposed to, actively infected with, or recovered from COVID-19 were included in the dataset. The material from the prospective study consisted of cDNA or gDNA derived from T cells, B-cell-depleted T cells, or PBMCs. Samples came from the ongoing ImmuneRACE study (first 160 participants) plus 1,254 subjects from 6 global collaborators. The sample metadata nearly always contained a de-identified subject ID, COVID-19 status, age in years and sex. Where available, HLA class I and class II types were obtained from metadata supplied by the sample provider rather than from assay-based typing. The repertoires were made available in a free public database intended to serve as a resource for research on the immune response to SARS-CoV-2. Broader findings and caveats from the paper: How much clinical and demographic metadata was included differed by source and by participant, and the metadata was provided uncurated.

At one collaborating source in Seattle, patients were enrolled during active infection and were followed longitudinally through the course of disease. Whole blood was collected in K2EDTA tubes by collaborating institutions according to the institutions' own protocols. For TCRbeta analysis, collaborators shipped samples in one of three forms: frozen whole blood, isolated PBMCs, or DNA extracted from either of those sample types. About this clone: Its antigen remains undetermined. Qualities for individual bases were not recorded, and no much larger clone is one base off.

TCRbeta CDR3 regions were amplified from genomic DNA using the immunoSEQ Assay, a bias-controlled multiplex PCR. As for the original processing: The number of nucleated cells in each sample was estimated from the amplification of reference gene primers within the assay. Sequence reads were collapsed and filtered to measure the absolute abundance of every unique TCRbeta CDR3 rearrangement. For each sample, productive Simpson clonality was calculated by taking the square root of Simpson's diversity index across productive rearrangements. Here the immuneACCESS table is served through TCRdb, limited to in-frame sequences with V and J called. Missing clones are a known gap in these copies; in checked studies unresolved V genes cover under half, and the rest lacks a known reason. That table furnishes V, J and clone size, whereas the DNA furnished D and trimming. The sample records more than 45,000 clones, around nine tenths of which are singletons. The ten most abundant clones make up approximately 6% of the sample.

V sheds 4 bases and J sheds 3 bases, leaving 19 bases between their ends. The CDR3 numbers 16 residues from cysteine through phenylalanine. Just CDR3 DNA is preserved here, 48 bases in frame from base 1. The CDR1 and CDR2 encoded by the germline V gene are SGHRS and YFSETQ. The sequence derives from a woman aged 60-75 years with COVID-19, enrolled during active disease. The specimen was peripheral blood. The sequence joins TRBV5-1 to TRBJ1-1, with TRBD1 tentatively as D gene (6 bases match). The CDR3 in this case is CASSPGGGWGYTEAFF. The DNA sequence is as follows: TGCGCCAGCAGCCCTGGTGGGGGCTGGGGATACACTGAAGCTTTCTTT.